This T cell receptor (beta chain) appears in the sequencing data of a study of T cell repertoires in cytomegalovirus infection. The overall study: Newly reported HLA-C-restricted and thoroughly characterized HLA-B-restricted CMV epitopes were employed. Public TCR beta signatures marked donors with CMV infection and the matching HLA.

General study findings and limits: HLA-C-restricted, CMV-specific TCR beta clonotypes were dominant ex vivo.

Germline V CDR1 and CDR2: MNHGY, SAAAGT. The length of the CDR3 is 18 residues. V lost 0 bases to trimming and J lost 3 bases, with 20 bases between them. A remark on this clonotype: Antigen unknown.

One entry per CDR3 protein results from TCRdb running MiXCR on the reads. The table shows 650,000 to 900,000 distinct CDR3 sequences, with 25% to 35% occurring only once. Sequencing used cultured CD8+ T cells from PBMCs, obtained from culture after CMV antigen stimulation. The clonotype was recovered from a human donor in good health (CMV status not recorded). Some clones in this sample may be carry-over from other donors' samples. The chain couples TRBV6-8 to TRBJ1-1; D perhaps matches TRBD1 (6 bases). The CDR3 loop reads CASSYSGGWGAGDTEAFF. CDR3 nucleotides: TGTGCCAGCAGTTACTCTGGGGGTTGGGGGGCCGGGGACACTGAAGCTTTCTTT.